The 24 T cell receptor beta chains reported below all come from one sample, sequenced in a study of shared T cell receptors in the human thymus. Some clones are missing from TCRdb's copy, which holds only in-frame ones; the method was immunoSEQ multiplex PCR. The sample has hundreds of thousands of clones, about 89% seen once. The same sample was also used in a study of human thymus T cells.

Sequenced sample: thymocytes. These receptors were taken from a boy under two years old with a congenital heart defect.

The genes are TRBV27 and TRBJ2-7; D is unresolved. V was pared by 8 bases and J by 0 bases, with 17 bases between. Germline V gene sequence: CDR1 MNHEY, CDR2 SMNVEV (reference sequence). CDR3 length: 15 residues. The CDR3 loop reads CASHSLAGLSYEQYF. The DNA of the CDR3 is TGTGCCAGCCATTCCCTGGCAGGCCTCTCCTACGAGCAGTACTTC.

This chain uses TRBV6-6 with TRBJ2-7; 12 positions match TRBD2. With V trimmed by 2 bases and J by 0 bases, 2 bases remained unmatched. Germline loops: CDR1 MNHNY, CDR2 SVGAGI (reference sequence). CDR3 length: 16 residues. CDR3 sequence reads: CASSYGTSGPSYEQYF. CDR3 nucleotides: TGTGCCAGCAGTTACGGGACTAGCGGGCCCTCCTACGAGCAGTACTTC.

V is TRBV5-4 and J is TRBJ2-7; D perhaps matches TRBD1 (7 bases). Trimming took off 4 bases at V and 5 bases at J, with 13 bases between the two ends. This CDR3 region has 13 residues. Germline CDR1 reads SGHNT; CDR2 reads YYREEE (reference sequence). CDR3 DNA sequence: TGTGCCAGCAGCGCAGGGGGGTTACACGAGCAGTACTTC. Translation gives CASSAGGLHEQYF.

The gene calls are TRBV9 and TRBJ2-1; D gene ambiguous. The V gene's germline CDR1 is SGDLS and CDR2 YYNGEE. This CDR3 has 13 residues. The ends were cut back, 0 bases at V and 5 bases at J, with 6 bases in the middle. Here the CDR3 reads CASSVGENNEQFF. The CDR3 DNA sequence: TGTGCCAGCAGCGTAGGAGAGAACAATGAGCAGTTCTTC.

The CDR3 DNA reads TGCGCCAGCGGGCCCGGGGTGACAGCTTATAGCGGGAGCTCCTACGAGCAGTACTTC. Encoded protein: CASGPGVTAYSGSSYEQYF. The chain joins TRBV5-1 to TRBJ2-7; 9 positions match TRBD2. Germline-derived CDR1 and CDR2 are SGHRS and YFSETQ. The CDR3 has 19 amino acids. V trimming: 7 bases; J trimming: 0 bases; junction bases outside the gene matches: 20.

The chain couples TRBV27 to TRBJ2-7; weak D call: TRBD2 (6 bases). V was trimmed by 5 bases and J by 0 bases, leaving 14 bases between them. Germline V gene data show CDR1 as MNHEY and CDR2 as SMNVEV (reference sequence). The CDR3 runs to 15 residues. The CDR3, as DNA: TGTGCCAGCAGTGCCGGGGAGGAGAGCTCCTACGAGCAGTACTTC. Protein: CASSAGEESSYEQYF.

A single count supports this clone. The chain is built from TRBV14 and TRBJ1-2; D remains ambiguous. CDR1 and CDR2 (germline): SGHDN, FVKESK. The CDR3 is 13 amino acids. The V end was cut by 5 bases, the J end by 2 bases, with 9 bases between. In DNA, the CDR3 is TGTGCCAGCAGCAAGAGGCTGAACTATGGCTACACCTTC. This sequence encodes CASSKRLNYGYTF. The whole variable domain, remainder taken from reference TRBV14 and TRBJ1-2, is EAGVTQFPSHSVIEKGQTVTLRCDPISGHDNLYWYRRVMGKEIKFLLHFVKESKQDESGMPNNRFLAERTGGTYSTLKVQPAELEDSGVYFCASSKRLNYGYTFGSGTRLTVV.

The chain recombines TRBV9 with TRBJ1-2, with 7 bases identical to TRBD1. Germline V gives CDR1 SGDLS, CDR2 YYNGEE. This CDR3 is built from 18 residues. V lost 3 bases to trimming and J lost 6 bases; unmatched junction nucleotides: 20. The CDR3 region is CASSAPRDSERGQDGYTF. CDR3 bases: TGTGCCAGCAGCGCCCCCCGGGACAGCGAACGGGGGCAAGATGGCTACACCTTC.

Comment on this clone: Other DNA sequences from this sample encode an identical CDR3 as well. V gene TRBV20-1 combines with J gene TRBJ2-7; D gene ambiguous. Looked up from germline, CDR1 is DFQATT and CDR2 is SNEGSKA (reference sequence). V was trimmed by 6 bases and J by 3 bases, leaving 6 bases between them. This CDR3 region has 10 residues. CDR3 DNA: TGCAGTGCCTCTAGCTACGAGCAGTACTTC. Translating gives CSASSYEQYF.

The rearrangement joins TRBV28 to TRBJ1-5; D uncertain. V was shortened by 3 bases and J by 0 bases, with 9 bases between the two germline ends. CDR3 length equals 15 residues. In germline, CDR1 is MDHEN, CDR2 SYDVKM. CDR3: CASSFPQYSNQPQHF. As DNA, the CDR3 is TGTGCCAGCAGTTTCCCCCAGTATAGCAATCAGCCCCAGCATTTT.

The chain joins TRBV10-3 to TRBJ1-2, with a weak D call TRBD1 (5 bases). The CDR3 extends over 14 amino acids. Germline-derived CDR1 and CDR2 are ENHRY and SYGVKD. Trimming shortened V by 3 bases and J by 4 bases, and 12 bases separated the two germline ends. CDR3 sequence reads: CAISDQGTPYGYTF. Written as DNA, the CDR3 is TGTGCCATCAGTGACCAGGGAACCCCCTATGGCTACACCTTC.

The gene calls are TRBV4-3 and TRBJ2-2; D uncertain. CDR3 size: 15 residues. Germline V gives CDR1 LGHNA, CDR2 YSLEER. The germline V and J ends were trimmed by 0 bases and 6 bases, with 11 bases remaining between them. The CDR3: CASSQDTNLSGELFF. The CDR3 bases are TGCGCCAGCAGCCAAGATACGAACCTATCCGGGGAGCTGTTTTTT.

The J gene is TRBJ2-7, the V gene TRBV18; no clear D gene. Trimming pared 0 bases from V and 3 bases from J, leaving 15 bases between. There are 16 residues in the CDR3. Per the germline V gene, CDR1 is KGHSH and CDR2 is LQKENI. CDR3 sequence reads: CASSPPEGSWRYEQYF. The CDR3 region has the DNA TGTGCCAGCTCACCACCGGAAGGTAGCTGGCGCTACGAGCAGTACTTC.

This clone was counted once. The rearrangement joins TRBV28 to TRBJ2-5; weak D call: TRBD1 (5 bases). This CDR3 has 11 residues. The germline V and J ends were trimmed by 6 bases and 4 bases, with 6 bases remaining between them. Germline CDR1 and CDR2: MDHEN and SYDVKM. The CDR3 sequence: CASRRGETQYF. Here the CDR3 DNA reads TGTGCCAGCAGAAGGGGAGAGACCCAGTACTTC.

The V and J genes are TRBV27 and TRBJ2-7; tentatively, D is TRBD2 (5 bases). The V end was cut by 6 bases, the J end by 7 bases, with 13 bases between. CDR1 MNHEY and CDR2 SMNVEV come from the germline V gene (reference sequence). The CDR3 is 12 amino acids. The DNA for the CDR3 is TGTGCCAGCAGGGAAGGAGGACGAGAGCAGTACTTC. Translation gives CASREGGREQYF.

The genes are TRBV25-1 and TRBJ1-6, with 8 nucleotides matching TRBD1. V shed 8 bases and J 4 bases; nucleotides not matched to a gene: 10. The CDR3 runs 16 residues. The V gene's germline CDR1 is MGHDK and CDR2 SYGVNS. CDR3 sequence (DNA): TGTGCCAGCCGGACAGGGCGTACTCTTTATAATTCACCCCTCCACTTT. Protein sequence: CASRTGRTLYNSPLHF. The complete variable domain, with remaining parts taken from reference TRBV25-1 and TRBJ1-6, reads EADIYQTPRYLVIGTGKKITLECSQTMGHDKMYWYQQDPGMELHLIHYSYGVNSTEKGDLSSESTVSRIRTEHFPLTLESARPSHTSQYLCASRTGRTLYNSPLHFGNGTRLTVT.

The chain combines TRBV4-3 with TRBJ1-3; D is undetermined. Trimming left V 0 bases short and J 4 bases short, with 16 bases between. Per germline, CDR1 LGHNA and CDR2 YSLEER. CDR3 length: 17 residues. The CDR3 sequence: CASSQEVGAGGGNTIYF. CDR3 sequence (DNA): TGCGCCAGCAGCCAAGAAGTTGGTGCCGGCGGAGGAAACACCATATATTTT.

The CDR3 reads CASSWDTETQYF. As DNA, the CDR3 is TGCGCCAGCAGTTGGGACACGGAGACCCAGTACTTC. This chain joins TRBV5-1 and TRBJ2-5, with D possibly matching TRBD1 (6 bases). CDR3 length equals 12 residues. Trimming removed 5 bases at V and 5 bases at J, with 10 bases between. CDR1 and CDR2 (germline): SGHRS, YFSETQ.

The chain employs TRBV27 and TRBJ1-2; weak D call: TRBD1 (5 bases). V was cut by 11 bases and J by 2 bases, with 18 bases left in between. The CDR3 extends over 14 amino acids. Germline loops: CDR1 MNHEY, CDR2 SMNVEV (reference sequence). The CDR3 sequence: CAPFGGGFNYGYTF. CDR3 bases: TGTGCCCCCTTCGGGGGGGGTTTCAACTATGGCTACACCTTC.

This clone was seen a handful of times. This chain links TRBV4-3 with TRBJ2-7; TRBD1 matches 8 bases. The J segment lost 5 bases and the V segment lost 4 bases, leaving 4 bases of the junction unmatched. Germline V gene data show CDR1 as LGHNA and CDR2 as YSLEER. The CDR3 sequence is 13 residues long. The CDR3 region has the DNA TGCGCCAGCAGCCGGGGACAGGCCAACGAGCAGTACTTC. It translates to CASSRGQANEQYF.

The rearrangement joins TRBV6-1 to TRBJ1-5; D is undetermined. Per germline, CDR1 MNHNS and CDR2 SASEGT. V lost 2 bases to trimming and J lost 7 bases, with 12 bases between them. This CDR3 is 14 amino acids long. CDR3 bases: TGTGCCAGCAGTGAAAGATGGAGTAGACAGCCCCAGCATTTT. It encodes CASSERWSRQPQHF.

V gene TRBV5-1 combines with J gene TRBJ1-2; 9 bases line up with TRBD1. J lost 3 bases, V lost 1 base, and 7 bases had no gene match. In germline, CDR1 is SGHRS, CDR2 YFSETQ. CDR3 length: 16 amino acids. CDR3 nucleotide sequence: TGCGCCAGCAGCTTGCGGGACAGGGTTGATGACTATGGCTACACCTTC. Protein sequence: CASSLRDRVDDYGYTF.

This chain joins TRBV14 and TRBJ2-3; no reliable D call. The CDR3 has 15 residues. CDR1 SGHDN and CDR2 FVKESK come from the germline V gene. The ends were cut back, 0 bases at V and 4 bases at J, with 11 bases in the middle. The CDR3 coding sequence is TGTGCCAGCAGCCAAGACCAGTCCCAAGCAGATACGCAGTATTTT. Residues: CASSQDQSQADTQYF.

This chain links TRBV7-6 with TRBJ2-5; weak D call: TRBD1 (5 bases). There are 15 residues in the CDR3. Germline lookup yields CDR1 SGHVS and CDR2 FNYEAQ. Trimming stripped 5 bases from V and 5 bases from J, with 18 bases between. CDR3 protein: CASSLLQGRWETQYF. The CDR3 DNA reads TGTGCCAGCAGCCTCCTTCAGGGTCGATGGGAGACCCAGTACTTC. Complete variable domain (other parts from reference TRBV7-6 and TRBJ2-5): GAGVSQSPRYKVTKRGQDVALRCDPISGHVSLYWYRQALGQGPEFLTYFNYEAQQDKSGLPNDRFSAERPEGSISTLTIQRTEQRDSAMYRCASSLLQGRWETQYFGPGTRLLVL.